This TCR beta chain appears in the sequencing data of a study of shared clonotypes between healthy human individuals. Study details: Plates per donor: three CD4 naive, three CD4 memory, two CD8 naive, one CD8 memory. Study results and limitations: Naive subsets usually exceeded memory subsets in estimated richness.

As concerns this clone: Its antigen is as yet unknown. Distinct nucleotide sequences in the sample also encode this CDR3.

Germline-derived CDR1 and CDR2 are SNHLY and FYNNEI. Deletions cut 0 bases from V and 9 bases from J, with 3 bases between. CDR3 size: 11 residues. Measured with immunoSEQ multiplex PCR; TCRdb has only the in-frame clones, and not every one. In the table there are 2 million to 3 million clones, roughly 93% of which are singletons. The sequencing input was naive CD4+ T cells from PBMCs. The subset is: CD45RA+ positively selected. This chain connects TRBV2 to TRBJ2-1; no definite D call. The clonotype originates from a young man in good health. Some clones in this sample may be carry-over from other donors' samples. The CDR3 nucleotides read TGTGCCAGCAGTGAAGCGGGTGAGCAGTTCTTC. This codes for CASSEAGEQFF. The variable domain in full, with the rest retrieved from reference TRBV2 and TRBJ2-1, is EPEVTQTPSHQVTQMGQEVILRCVPISNHLYFYWYRQILGQKVEFLVSFYNNEISEKSEIFDDQFSVERPDGSNFTLKIRSTKLEDSAMYFCASSEAGEQFFGPGTRLTVL.